The source of this TCR beta chain is a study of blood T cells in healthy people across ages. The CDR3 consists of 12 residues. Deletions cut 11 bases from V and 3 bases from J, with 11 bases between. Germline V gene data show CDR1 as SEHNR and CDR2 as FQNEAQ (reference sequence). Then a second PCR, running roughly 7 to 12 cycles, was carried out with a sample-barcoded 5' primer and a J-beta primer mix. TCRdb re-analysed the 5' RACE reads in MiXCR, keeping a single row per CDR3 protein. The profile shows about 670,000 distinct CDR3 sequences, 40% to 65% of them singletons. Sequences were obtained from blood. The clonotype was recovered from a woman older than 75 in good health. The chain carries TRBV7-9 and TRBJ1-5, with no clear D. In DNA form, the CDR3 reads TGTGCCGCGGCAGGCAACAATCAGCCCCAGCATTTT. Amino acid sequence: CAAAGNNQPQHF.